These 14 T cell receptor beta chains originate from one sample sequenced in a study of blood T cells in healthy people across ages. For the second PCR, which ran for about 6 to 11 cycles, a sample-barcoded 5' primer and a J-beta primer mix were used. In TCRdb, the 5' RACE reads were re-called with MiXCR into one record per CDR3 protein. The table has 1.5 million to 2 million distinct CDR3 sequences, over 25% seen once; the top ten hold 7.7%. Sample: blood. All receptors come from a woman younger than 45 in good health.

This clonotype was counted only a few times. The chain carries TRBV20-1 and TRBJ2-3; D unresolved. V lost 2 bases and J 4 bases, leaving 16 bases between the germline ends. This CDR3 region has 15 residues. Germline V gene lookup returns CDR1 DFQATT and CDR2 SNEGSKA (reference sequence). CDR3 region: CSARKMWDMADTQYF. The CDR3 DNA reads as TGCAGTGCTAGAAAAATGTGGGATATGGCAGATACGCAGTATTTT.

The chain recombines TRBV12-5 with TRBJ2-7; tentatively, D is TRBD1 (7 bases). The CDR3 spans 14 residues. V lost 9 bases, J lost 0 bases, and 15 bases lay in between. The germline V gene has CDR1 LGHNT and CDR2 FRNRAP. The CDR3 sequence is CASGGTARSYEQYF. The CDR3 DNA follows: TGTGCTAGCGGCGGGACAGCCCGCTCCTACGAGCAGTACTTC.

The chain employs TRBV5-1 and TRBJ2-3; 11 nucleotides agree with TRBD2. V trimming: 0 bases; J trimming: 5 bases; junction bases outside the gene matches: 5. The CDR3 covers 16 residues. CDR1 is SGHRS and CDR2 is YFSETQ in the germline V gene. The CDR3 nucleotides are TGCGCCAGCAGCTTGGGTACTAGCGGGGGCCTAGATACGCAGTATTTT. Encoded protein: CASSLGTSGGLDTQYF.

The CDR3 sequence is CASSQDWAGLAEAFF. The CDR3 coding sequence is TGTGCCAGCAGCCAAGATTGGGCAGGACTCGCTGAAGCTTTCTTT. V is TRBV4-2 and J is TRBJ1-1; D ambiguous. This CDR3 spans 15 amino acids. The V gene's germline CDR1 is LGHNA and CDR2 YNFKEQ. V was clipped by 0 bases and J by 6 bases, with 14 bases between them.

This clonotype has only a few counts. The chain employs TRBV5-1 and TRBJ1-3, with D maybe TRBD1 (6 bases). Germline values: CDR1 SGHRS, CDR2 YFSETQ. V dropped 3 bases and J dropped 0 bases, with 13 bases sitting between them. The CDR3 spans 16 residues. The DNA of the CDR3 is TGCGCCAGCAGCTGGAGGAGGGGGAGCTCTGGAAACACCATATATTTT. Protein: CASSWRRGSSGNTIYF.

This clonotype was seen a handful of times. The chain couples TRBV2 to TRBJ2-3; D is ambiguous. The CDR3 runs to 14 residues. Germline V gene data show CDR1 as SNHLY and CDR2 as FYNNEI. V dropped 7 bases and J dropped 3 bases, with 14 bases sitting between them. CDR3 protein: CASTTRTGTDTQYF. DNA of the CDR3: TGTGCCAGCACTACAAGGACCGGAACAGATACGCAGTATTTT.

This clonotype has a single count. This may arise from a read error, as a much more abundant clone is one base away. V and J are TRBV29-1 and TRBJ2-7; no definite D call. This CDR3 has 9 amino acids. The germline CDR1 and CDR2 sequences are SQVTM and ANQGSEA. The germline V and J ends were trimmed by 5 bases and 3 bases, with 2 bases remaining between them. The CDR3 DNA reads as TGCAGCGTTCGCTACGAGCAGTACTTC. Translating it yields CSVRYEQYF.

DNA for the CDR3: TGCAGTGCTAGTGGGACTAGCGTGGTAGAGACCCAGTACTTC. Its protein is CSASGTSVVETQYF. V gene TRBV20-1 combines with J gene TRBJ2-5; 10 positions agree with TRBD2. The junction had 5 bases not matched to a gene; V was cut back by 3 bases and J by 4 bases. Germline CDR1 reads DFQATT; CDR2 reads SNEGSKA (reference sequence). There are 14 residues in the CDR3.

The chain carries TRBV5-5 and TRBJ1-1; D is possibly TRBD1 (5 bases). Trimming stripped 6 bases from V and 2 bases from J, with 20 bases between. CDR3 size: 16 residues. From germline, CDR1 is SGHKS and CDR2 YYEKEE (reference sequence). The CDR3 region is CASTRSIIQGNTEAFF. CDR3 bases: TGTGCCAGCACGCGGTCTATTATTCAGGGAAACACTGAAGCTTTCTTT.

This clonotype showed up many times. The chain couples TRBV7-8 to TRBJ2-7; 14 positions match TRBD2. Germline V gives CDR1 SGHVS, CDR2 FQNEAQ. J lost 0 bases, V lost 1 base, and 11 bases had no gene match. The CDR3 runs to 20 residues. CDR3 in amino acids: CASSLVTQGLAGEDSYEQYF. DNA for the CDR3: TGTGCCAGCAGCTTAGTAACCCAGGGACTAGCGGGAGAGGACTCCTACGAGCAGTACTTC.

The chain is built from TRBV14 and TRBJ1-2; maybe TRBD1 (5 bases). This CDR3 spans 13 amino acids. The germline V and J ends were trimmed by 4 bases and 7 bases, with 13 bases remaining between them. Looked up from germline, CDR1 is SGHDN and CDR2 is FVKESK. The CDR3 nucleotides read TGTGCCAGCAGCCCGGTAACTGGGGCTGGCTACACCTTC. Protein: CASSPVTGAGYTF.

This clonotype was seen only a few times. The junction departs from the called germline gene at one end, perhaps through a read error. The genes are TRBV9 and TRBJ2-5; D not resolved. The CDR3 is 13 residues long. Germline-derived CDR1 and CDR2 are SGDLS and YYNGEE. The CDR3 spells CASSVMGQEAQYF. CDR3 in DNA: TGTGCCAGCAGCGTAATGGGTCAAGAGGCCCAGTACTTC.

Points on this clonotype: A much larger clone lies one base from this, so it may be a read error. This sequence joins TRBV7-2 and TRBJ2-3; D not resolved. CDR1 and CDR2 (germline): SGHTA, FQGNSA. The V and J ends lost 2 bases and 7 bases respectively, with 4 bases between them. This CDR3 comprises 11 residues. CDR3 nucleotides: TGTGCCAGCAGCTTATGGAATACGCAGTATTTT. Translation: CASSLWNTQYF.

As to this clonotype: With a much larger clone just one base away, this may be a read error. The chain combines TRBV5-4 with TRBJ2-5; possible D gene TRBD2, 6 bases. CDR1 and CDR2 (germline): SGHNT, YYREEE (reference sequence). The CDR3 extends over 13 amino acids. Trimming left V 6 bases short and J 11 bases short, with 20 bases between. CDR3 DNA: TGTGCCAGCACCGCGGGGAATTACAATGAGCAGTACTTC. As protein: CASTAGNYNEQYF.